This T cell receptor beta chain was found in a study of T-cell reconstitution after alpha-beta-depleted transplantation in children. V trimming: 5 bases; J trimming: 4 bases; junction bases outside the gene matches: 8. The germline gives CDR1 SGHRS, CDR2 YFSETQ. This CDR3 has 15 amino acids. Notes on this clonotype: Antigen unknown.

Construction of the TCRbeta library involved unique molecular identifiers. TCRdb re-called the PCR reads with MiXCR, one entry per CDR3 protein. The table has hundreds of thousands of distinct CDR3 sequences, roughly 15% seen once. Overall study findings and caveats: A year had passed since transplant, and T-cell counts and diversity by then came mostly from newly produced T cells. Surviving recipient T cells and thymic progenitors produced the high day-60 TCRbeta diversity seen in some patients. At around two months after transplant, the alpha-beta T cells were reportedly derived from several hundred expanded clones that came from non-depleted graft cells.

This specimen was PBMCs, mostly from graft donor cells, taken 360 days after TCRalphabeta/CD19-depleted stem cell transplant. This TCR was sampled from a male patient under 18 who had a stem cell transplant for acute lymphoblastic leukemia, so the T cells may come from the graft donor. This chain connects TRBV5-1 to TRBJ2-3; 9 positions match TRBD2. The CDR3 DNA sequence: TGCGCCAGCAGAATAGCGGGAGTCAGGTCAGATACGCAGTATTTT. Amino acids: CASRIAGVRSDTQYF.